This T cell receptor beta chain was found in a study of CD8 T cells in ankylosing spondylitis (dated 2017 in TCRdb). Notes on the research overall: The study profiled T cell receptor beta repertoires in healthy donors and ankylosing spondylitis patients to find disease-linked TCR variants. Peripheral blood was sampled, and synovial fluid was additionally collected from ankylosing spondylitis patients. The whole study cohort included about a hundred healthy donors and 20 to 25 ankylosing spondylitis patients.

The paper as a whole reports these results and caveats: Some TCR beta motif variants had previously been reported in synovial fluid and blood of reactive arthritis patients, which suggested common disease-initiation mechanisms. The disease-linked clones showed a CD8+ phenotype and occurred at relatively low frequencies in peripheral blood. A TCR beta motif of several highly homologous amino acid variants appeared characteristic of blood from ankylosing spondylitis patients. The disease-linked clones were reported to be significantly enriched in matched synovial fluid samples from ankylosing spondylitis patients.

There are a few counts of this clonotype. Its antigen is unknown. No quality values exist for individual bases; no much larger clone is one base distant. Sequenced using an Illumina HiSeq 2500. TCR beta libraries were prepared by quantitative 5'-RACE with molecular barcodes. On the study's bioinformatics: Disease-linked TCR variants were identified with a new computational method built on a probabilistic model of VDJ rearrangement. Starting from the raw public reads, TCRdb applied fastp trimming at Q25, assembled clones with MiXCR and retained in-frame beta chains. Identical CDR3 protein sequences are pooled into one entry, listed with their most common genes and DNA. For this entry, the V and J calls and clone size follow TCRdb and not the study's own pipeline. The sample includes 350,000 or so distinct CDR3 sequences, with about 15% observed a single time. 1.1% of the sample is held by the ten biggest clonotypes.

Sequencing used blood, either unsorted or a sorted T cell fraction (not recorded which). The source is a male donor with ankylosing spondylitis or in good health (not recorded which).

The CDR3 protein sequence reads: CASSLGSGYSYNEQFF. Here is the DNA: TGTGCCAGCAGCTTAGGCAGCGGTTACTCCTACAATGAGCAGTTCTTC. The sequence is built from TRBV7-6 and TRBJ2-1; TRBD2 could be the D gene, as 5 bases match. CDR1 SGHVS and CDR2 FNYEAQ were looked up in the germline V gene. V lost 1 base and J lost 0 bases; the stretch between them is 10 bases long. From the cysteine through the phenylalanine, the CDR3 covers 16 amino acids. The read is trimmed to its CDR3 DNA, 48 bases read in frame from base 1.